This T cell receptor (beta chain) was identified in a study of response to subunit inactivated influenza vaccine. Whole-study results and caveats: The authors suggested that few new T cells are recruited per seasonal influenza vaccination.

V lost 2 bases, J lost 3 bases, and 16 bases lay in between. There are 16 residues in the CDR3. In its sample, this clonotype was seen a few times. Its antigen is unidentified. TCRdb re-analysed the RT-PCR reads in MiXCR, keeping a single row per CDR3 protein. Of 500,000 to 600,000 distinct CDR3 sequences listed, approximately 15% are singletons. The material sequenced was CD4+ T cells sorted from PBMCs, taken around 25 months after vaccination. This receptor was taken from a man aged 50-75 years who received an inactivated influenza vaccine. The chain uses TRBV12-3 or TRBV12-4 and TRBJ1-1; D may be TRBD1 (6 bases). In DNA form, the CDR3 reads TGTGCCAGCAGTTTACCGGGGCAGGGGCGGGACACTGAAGCTTTCTTT. Translation: CASSLPGQGRDTEAFF.